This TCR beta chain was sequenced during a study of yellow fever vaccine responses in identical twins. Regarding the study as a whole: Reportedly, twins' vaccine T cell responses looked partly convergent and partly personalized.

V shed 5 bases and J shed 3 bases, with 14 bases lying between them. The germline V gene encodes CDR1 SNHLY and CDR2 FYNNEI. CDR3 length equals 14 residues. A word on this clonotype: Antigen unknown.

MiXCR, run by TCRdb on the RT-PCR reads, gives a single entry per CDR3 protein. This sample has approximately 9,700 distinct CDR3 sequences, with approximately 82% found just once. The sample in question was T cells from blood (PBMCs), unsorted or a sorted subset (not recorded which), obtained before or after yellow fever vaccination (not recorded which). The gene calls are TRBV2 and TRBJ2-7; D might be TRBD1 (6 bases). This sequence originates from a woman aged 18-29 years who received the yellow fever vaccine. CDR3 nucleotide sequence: TGTGCCAGCAGTAAGGACCGGGGACACTACGAGCAGTACTTC. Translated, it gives CASSKDRGHYEQYF.